This T cell receptor beta chain was obtained from a study of vaccination and CD4 T cells after COVID-19. The CDR3 is 13 amino acids. Germline V gene lookup returns CDR1 SGHTA and CDR2 FQGNSA. The V and J ends lost 3 bases and 6 bases respectively, with 11 bases between them. Details on this clonotype: Its antigen is unknown.

Indicated time point: late sampling 161 to 241 days after vaccination in a few convalescent patients. Treatment described: approximately 9-day PBMC culture with coronavirus spike peptide pools or control peptides (ViraFEST assay). Once obtained from cultured CD4+ T cells, the DNA was sequenced using the Oncomine TCR Beta short-read assay. TCRdb fed the PCR reads into MiXCR, producing one record per CDR3 protein. The repertoire holds more than 20,000 distinct CDR3 sequences, about half seen once, with more than 10% in the top ten. The input for sequencing was CD4+ T cells from blood, cultured in vitro, taken about 7 months after SARS-CoV-2 vaccination. This TCR came from a human donor who had recovered from COVID-19. The chain has TRBV7-2 and TRBJ1-1; D not certain. CDR3 sequence: CASSFWGRAEAFF. The DNA of the CDR3 is TGTGCCAGCAGCTTTTGGGGTCGTGCTGAAGCTTTCTTT. Variable domain in full (rest from reference TRBV7-2 and TRBJ1-1): GAGVSQSPSNKVTEKGKDVELRCDPISGHTALYWYRQSLGQGLEFLIYFQGNSAPDKSGLPSDRFSAERTGGSVSTLTIQRTQQEDSAVYLCASSFWGRAEAFFGQGTRLTVV.